The 2 T cell receptor beta chains given below trace back to one sample, sequenced in a study of monozygotic twins with inflammatory bowel disease. TCRdb re-called the 5' RACE reads, yielding one record per CDR3 amino acid sequence without DNA. Its table records about 140,000 distinct CDR3 sequences. The material sequenced was blood. The receptors were gathered from a human donor with ulcerative colitis or Crohn's disease, or a healthy co-twin of an affected twin (not recorded which).

The chain uses TRBV4-2 and TRBJ1-4; TCRdb selects TRBD1, and the lack of DNA leaves this call unchecked. Germline V gene sequence: CDR1 LGHNA, CDR2 YNFKEQ. The CDR3 has 15 amino acids. The CDR3 reads CASSPVLGVGEKLFF.

The genes are TRBV9 and TRBJ2-7; TCRdb proposes TRBD1, but this gene call is untestable without DNA. The germline V gene has CDR1 SGDLS and CDR2 YYNGEE. The CDR3 covers 16 residues. CDR3 protein: CASSVDPQGNSYEQYF. The full variable domain, in which reference TRBV9 and TRBJ2-7 provide the parts outside the CDR3, is DSGVTQTPKHLITATGQRVTLRCSPRSGDLSVYWYQQSLDQGLQFLIQYYNGEERAKGNILERFSAQQFPDLHSELNLSSLELGDSALYFCASSVDPQGNSYEQYFGPGTRLTVT.